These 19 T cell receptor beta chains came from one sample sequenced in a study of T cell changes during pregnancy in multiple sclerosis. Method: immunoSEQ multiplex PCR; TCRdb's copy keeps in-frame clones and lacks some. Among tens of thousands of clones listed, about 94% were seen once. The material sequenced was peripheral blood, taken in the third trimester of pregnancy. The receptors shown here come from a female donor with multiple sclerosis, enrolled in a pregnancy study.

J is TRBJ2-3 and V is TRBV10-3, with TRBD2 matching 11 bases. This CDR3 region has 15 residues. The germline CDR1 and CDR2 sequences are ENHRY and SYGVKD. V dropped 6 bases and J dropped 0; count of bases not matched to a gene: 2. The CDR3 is CAIRTSGASTDTQYF. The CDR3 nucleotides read TGTGCCATCAGGACTAGCGGGGCTAGCACAGATACGCAGTATTTT.

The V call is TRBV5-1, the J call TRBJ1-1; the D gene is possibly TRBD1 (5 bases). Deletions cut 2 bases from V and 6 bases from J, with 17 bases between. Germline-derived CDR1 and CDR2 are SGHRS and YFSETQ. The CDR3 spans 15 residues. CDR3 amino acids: CASSLGDLGYPEAFF. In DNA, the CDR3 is TGCGCCAGCAGCTTAGGGGATTTGGGGTACCCTGAAGCTTTCTTT.

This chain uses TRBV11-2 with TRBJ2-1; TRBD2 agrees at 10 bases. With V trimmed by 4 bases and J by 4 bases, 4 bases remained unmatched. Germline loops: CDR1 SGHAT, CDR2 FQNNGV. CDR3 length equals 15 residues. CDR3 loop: CASSSLAGPYNEQFF. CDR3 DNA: TGTGCCAGCAGCTCACTAGCGGGGCCTTACAATGAGCAGTTCTTC.

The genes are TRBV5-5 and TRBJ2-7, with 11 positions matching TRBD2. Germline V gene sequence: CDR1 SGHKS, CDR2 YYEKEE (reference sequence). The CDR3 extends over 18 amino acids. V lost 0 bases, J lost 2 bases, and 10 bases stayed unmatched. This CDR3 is CASSLAVTSGSVTYEQYF. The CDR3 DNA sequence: TGTGCCAGCAGCTTGGCCGTCACTAGCGGGAGTGTCACCTACGAGCAGTACTTC.

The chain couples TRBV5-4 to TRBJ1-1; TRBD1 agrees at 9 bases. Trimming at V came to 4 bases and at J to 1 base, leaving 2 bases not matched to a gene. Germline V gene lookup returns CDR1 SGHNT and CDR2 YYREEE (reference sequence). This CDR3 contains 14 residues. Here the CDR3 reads CASSLDRGNTEAFF. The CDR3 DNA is TGTGCCAGCAGCCTGGACAGGGGGAACACTGAAGCTTTCTTT.

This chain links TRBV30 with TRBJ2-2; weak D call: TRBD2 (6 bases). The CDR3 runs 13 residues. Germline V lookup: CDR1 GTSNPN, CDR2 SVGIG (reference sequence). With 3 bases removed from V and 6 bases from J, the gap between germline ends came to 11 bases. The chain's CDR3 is CAWRAPGAGELFF. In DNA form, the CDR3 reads TGTGCCTGGAGAGCACCGGGGGCCGGGGAGCTGTTTTTT. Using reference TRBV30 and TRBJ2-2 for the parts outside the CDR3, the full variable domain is SQTIHQWPATLVQPVGSPLSLECTVEGTSNPNLYWYRQAAGRGLQLLFYSVGIGQISSEVPQNLSASRPQDRQFILSSKKLLLSDSGFYLCAWRAPGAGELFFGEGSRLTVL.

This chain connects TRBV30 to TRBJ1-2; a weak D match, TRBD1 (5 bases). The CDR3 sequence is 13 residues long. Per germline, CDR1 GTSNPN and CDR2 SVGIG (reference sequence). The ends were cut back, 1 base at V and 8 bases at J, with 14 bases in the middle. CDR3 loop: CAWSEGGARGYTF. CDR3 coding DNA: TGTGCCTGGAGTGAAGGTGGGGCGAGGGGCTACACCTTC.

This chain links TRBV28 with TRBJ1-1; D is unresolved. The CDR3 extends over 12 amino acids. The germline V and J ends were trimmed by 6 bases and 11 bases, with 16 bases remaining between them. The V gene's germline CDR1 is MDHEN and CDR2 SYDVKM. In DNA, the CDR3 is TGTGCCAGCAGGGAGGGAGTTTATCCGGCTTTCTTT. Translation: CASREGVYPAFF. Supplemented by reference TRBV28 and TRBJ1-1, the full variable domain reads DVKVTQSSRYLVKRTGEKVFLECVQDMDHENMFWYRQDPGLGLRLIYFSYDVKMKEKGDIPEGYSVSREKKERFSLILESASTNQTSMYLCASREGVYPAFFGQGTRLTVV.

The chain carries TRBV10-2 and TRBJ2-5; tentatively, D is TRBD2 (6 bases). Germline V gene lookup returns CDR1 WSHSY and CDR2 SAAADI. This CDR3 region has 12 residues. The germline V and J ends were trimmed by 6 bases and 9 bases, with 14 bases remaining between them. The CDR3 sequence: CASRGTGSAQYF. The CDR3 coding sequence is TGCGCCAGCAGGGGGACTGGGTCGGCCCAGTACTTC.

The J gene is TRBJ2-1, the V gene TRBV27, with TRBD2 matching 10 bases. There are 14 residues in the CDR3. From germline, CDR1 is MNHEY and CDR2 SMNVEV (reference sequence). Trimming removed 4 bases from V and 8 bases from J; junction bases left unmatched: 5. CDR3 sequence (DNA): TGTGCCAGCAGTTCGTCTAGCGGGAGCTATGAGCAGTTCTTC. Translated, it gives CASSSSSGSYEQFF.

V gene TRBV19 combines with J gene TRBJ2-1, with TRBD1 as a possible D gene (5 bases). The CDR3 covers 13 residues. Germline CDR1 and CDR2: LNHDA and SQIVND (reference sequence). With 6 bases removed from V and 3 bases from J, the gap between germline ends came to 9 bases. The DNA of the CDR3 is TGTGCCAGTAGCTGGGGCGTCTACAATGAGCAGTTCTTC. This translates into CASSWGVYNEQFF.

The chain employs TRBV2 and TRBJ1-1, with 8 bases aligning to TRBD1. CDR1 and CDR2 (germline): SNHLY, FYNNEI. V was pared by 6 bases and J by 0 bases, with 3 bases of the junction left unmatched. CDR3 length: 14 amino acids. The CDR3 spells CASRPGQVNTEAFF. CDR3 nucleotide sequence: TGTGCCAGCAGACCGGGACAGGTGAACACTGAAGCTTTCTTT.

The CDR3 is CSVWTGAGAGELFF. The CDR3, as DNA: TGCAGCGTTTGGACAGGGGCCGGCGCCGGGGAGCTGTTTTTT. The chain joins TRBV29-1 to TRBJ2-2, with 9 bases matching TRBD1. The CDR3 is made up of 14 amino acids. The J segment lost 6 bases and the V segment lost 5 bases, leaving 7 bases of the junction unmatched. Germline assignment: CDR1 SQVTM and CDR2 ANQGSEA.

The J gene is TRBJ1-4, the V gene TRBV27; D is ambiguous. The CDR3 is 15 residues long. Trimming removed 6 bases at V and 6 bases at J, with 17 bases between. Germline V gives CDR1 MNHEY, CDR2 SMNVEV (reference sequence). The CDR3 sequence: CASSPGLQKDEKLFF. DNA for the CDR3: TGTGCCAGCAGCCCCGGCCTACAGAAGGATGAAAAACTGTTTTTT. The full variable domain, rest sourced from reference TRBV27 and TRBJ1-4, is EAQVTQNPRYLITVTGKKLTVTCSQNMNHEYMSWYRQDPGLGLRQIYYSMNVEVTDKGDVPEGYKVSRKEKRNFPLILESPSPNQTSLYFCASSPGLQKDEKLFFGSGTQLSVL.

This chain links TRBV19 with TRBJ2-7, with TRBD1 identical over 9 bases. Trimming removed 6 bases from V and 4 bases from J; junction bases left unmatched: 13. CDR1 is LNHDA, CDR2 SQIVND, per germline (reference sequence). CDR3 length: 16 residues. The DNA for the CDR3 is TGTGCCAGTAGGAGATCCGGGACAGGGTCTATGTACGAGCAGTACTTC. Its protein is CASRRSGTGSMYEQYF.

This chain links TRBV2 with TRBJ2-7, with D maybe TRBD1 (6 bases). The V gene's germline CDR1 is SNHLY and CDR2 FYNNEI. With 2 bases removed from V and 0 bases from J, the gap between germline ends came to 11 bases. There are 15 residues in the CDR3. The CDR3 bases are TGTGCCAGCAGTGAAAGCAGGGGATTCTCCTACGAGCAGTACTTC. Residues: CASSESRGFSYEQYF. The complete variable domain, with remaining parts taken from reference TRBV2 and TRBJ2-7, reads EPEVTQTPSHQVTQMGQEVILRCVPISNHLYFYWYRQILGQKVEFLVSFYNNEISEKSEIFDDQFSVERPDGSNFTLKIRSTKLEDSAMYFCASSESRGFSYEQYFGPGTRLTVT.

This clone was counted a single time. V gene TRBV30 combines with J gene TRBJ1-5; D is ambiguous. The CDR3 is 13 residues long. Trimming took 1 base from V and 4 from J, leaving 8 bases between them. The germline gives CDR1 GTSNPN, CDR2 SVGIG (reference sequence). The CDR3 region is CAWSGGGNQPQHF. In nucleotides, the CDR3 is TGTGCCTGGAGTGGAGGAGGAAATCAGCCCCAGCATTTT.

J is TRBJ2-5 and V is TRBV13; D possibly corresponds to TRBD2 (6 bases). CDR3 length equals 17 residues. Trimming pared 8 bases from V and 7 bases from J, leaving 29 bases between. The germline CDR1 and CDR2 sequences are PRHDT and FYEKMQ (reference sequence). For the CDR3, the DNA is TGTGCCAGCTCGATTGTGGAGGGAATATCGAAGCCGGGGACCCAGTACTTC. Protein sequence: CASSIVEGISKPGTQYF.

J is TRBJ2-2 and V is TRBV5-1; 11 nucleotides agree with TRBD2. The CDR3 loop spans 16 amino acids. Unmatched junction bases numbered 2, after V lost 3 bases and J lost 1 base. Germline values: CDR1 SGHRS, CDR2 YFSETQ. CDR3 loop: CASSSGLAVNTGELFF. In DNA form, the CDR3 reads TGCGCCAGCAGCTCGGGACTAGCGGTGAACACCGGGGAGCTGTTTTTT.